One and the same sample provided the 16 T cell receptor beta chains below, sequenced in a study of CD8 T cells in ankylosing spondylitis. TCRdb analysed the 5' RACE reads with MiXCR anew, one entry per CDR3 protein. Seen here are about 360,000 distinct CDR3 sequences, roughly 14% observed once, and the top ten hold 0.85% to 1.4%. The sequencing sample was made of blood, either unsorted or a sorted T cell fraction (not recorded which). Receptors were obtained from a male donor with ankylosing spondylitis or in good health (not recorded which).

This clonotype came up a few times. The rearrangement uses TRBV15 and TRBJ2-1, with D unresolved. The V end lost 0 bases, the J end lost 7 bases, and 7 bases lay between the germline ends. Looked up from germline, CDR1 is LNHNV and CDR2 is YYDKDF (reference sequence). The CDR3 covers 13 residues. The CDR3 reads CATSRDILNEQFF. The CDR3 DNA is TGTGCCACCAGCAGAGATATACTGAATGAGCAGTTCTTC.

The chain has TRBV7-2 and TRBJ1-1; no definite D call. Germline lookup yields CDR1 SGHTA and CDR2 FQGNSA. The length of the CDR3 is 13 residues. The V gene lost 4 bases and the J gene lost 6 bases, with 12 bases spanning the gap. This chain's CDR3 is CASSSMAVAEAFF. The CDR3 bases are TGTGCCAGCAGCTCTATGGCGGTAGCTGAAGCTTTCTTT.

The V gene is TRBV20-1, the J gene TRBJ2-1; a weak D match, TRBD2 (7 bases). Between the trimmed V and J ends, which lost 0 bases and 1 base, there was a span of 16 bases. The CDR3 has 17 residues. Germline CDR1 and CDR2: DFQATT and SNEGSKA (reference sequence). CDR3 in DNA: TGCAGTGCTAGAGATTGGGGGGGCCTTGAGTCCTACAATGAGCAGTTCTTC. Translation: CSARDWGGLESYNEQFF.

The V and J genes are TRBV7-2 and TRBJ2-5, with 9 bases identical to TRBD2. This CDR3 is built from 17 residues. CDR1 and CDR2 from the germline V gene are SGHTA and FQGNSA. The junction had 11 bases not matched to a gene; V was cut back by 2 bases and J by 4 bases. The CDR3 loop reads CASSLLRAGGSPETQYF. The CDR3, as DNA: TGTGCCAGCAGCTTACTTCGAGCGGGGGGATCCCCAGAGACCCAGTACTTC.

This clonotype came up many times. The chain joins TRBV5-1 to TRBJ1-1; no reliable D call. This CDR3 is 15 amino acids long. V was shortened by 0 bases and J by 1 base, with 10 bases between the two germline ends. From germline, CDR1 is SGHRS and CDR2 YFSETQ. The CDR3: CASSLEPGANTEAFF. The CDR3 DNA follows: TGCGCCAGCAGCTTGGAGCCAGGTGCGAACACTGAAGCTTTCTTT.

The chain couples TRBV10-3 to TRBJ2-1; D is ambiguous. The V gene's germline CDR1 is ENHRY and CDR2 SYGVKD. The CDR3 loop spans 13 amino acids. Trimming shortened V by 11 bases and J by 1 base, and 12 bases separated the two germline ends. The CDR3 loop reads CAVRTDSYNEQFF. The CDR3 DNA reads as TGTGCCGTACGGACGGATTCCTACAATGAGCAGTTCTTC.

In this sample, this clonotype turned up many times. One end of the junction fails to match germline, which may point to a read error. The chain links TRBV20-1 to TRBJ2-1; D tentatively reads TRBD1 or TRBD2 (5 bases each). Looked up from germline, CDR1 is DFQATT and CDR2 is SNEGSKA (reference sequence). The CDR3 loop spans 14 amino acids. CDR3 nucleotides: TGCAGTGCCAGAGGGGTAATTACCCACAATGAGCAGTTCTTC. This sequence encodes CSARGVITHNEQFF.

The J gene is TRBJ1-5, the V gene TRBV6-5; unclear D gene. The CDR3 covers 14 residues. Germline V gene lookup returns CDR1 MNHEY and CDR2 SVGAGI. Trimming removed 2 bases from V and 6 bases from J, with 11 bases in between. The CDR3 protein is CASSYEGGSQPQHF. The CDR3 DNA sequence: TGTGCCAGCAGTTACGAGGGAGGGAGTCAGCCCCAGCATTTT.

This clonotype has just a few counts. The rearrangement uses TRBV7-9 and TRBJ2-7, with TRBD2 matching 11 bases. V trimming: 3 bases; J trimming: 3 bases; junction bases outside the gene matches: 7. Germline V CDR1 and CDR2: SEHNR, FQNEAQ (reference sequence). The CDR3 is 16 amino acids. CDR3 DNA sequence: TGTGCCAGCAGCTTTTTAGCGGGAGGGCCACTCTACGAGCAGTACTTC. Protein: CASSFLAGGPLYEQYF.

The CDR3: CASSRESGNTGELFF. CDR3 nucleotide sequence: TGCGCCAGCAGCCGCGAATCGGGGAACACCGGGGAGCTGTTTTTT. The chain recombines TRBV4-1 with TRBJ2-2; D remains unclear. The V gene's germline CDR1 is MGHRA and CDR2 YSYEKL. V was pared by 4 bases and J by 1 base, with 10 bases between. CDR3 length: 15 amino acids.

This clonotype was seen many times. The chain employs TRBV9 and TRBJ1-2; TRBD1 might be the D (5 bases). Trimming stripped 0 bases from V and 2 bases from J, with 11 bases between. The V gene's germline CDR1 is SGDLS and CDR2 YYNGEE. The CDR3 loop spans 15 amino acids. Here the CDR3 reads CASSVDWKGNYGYTF. For the CDR3, the DNA is TGTGCCAGCAGCGTAGATTGGAAGGGGAACTATGGCTACACCTTC.

This clonotype came up a few times. The chain employs TRBV7-9 and TRBJ2-2; no definite D call. The CDR3 loop spans 13 amino acids. V lost 5 bases and J 7 bases, leaving 11 bases between the germline ends. From germline, CDR1 is SEHNR and CDR2 FQNEAQ (reference sequence). The DNA for the CDR3 is TGTGCCAGCAGCCCCACTGGCAACGGGGAGCTGTTTTTT. It yields the protein CASSPTGNGELFF. Drawing the rest from reference TRBV7-9 and TRBJ2-2, the complete variable domain is DTGVSQNPRHKITKRGQNVTFRCDPISEHNRLYWYRQTLGQGPEFLTYFQNEAQLEKSRLLSDRFSAERPKGSFSTLEIQRTEQGDSAMYLCASSPTGNGELFFGEGSRLTVL.

The rearrangement joins TRBV4-1 to TRBJ2-3; the D is unclear. The CDR3 loop spans 16 amino acids. The germline V gene has CDR1 MGHRA and CDR2 YSYEKL. Trimming removed 1 base at V and 4 bases at J, with 15 bases between. CDR3 sequence reads: CASSQGYTGIADTQYF. The CDR3 bases are TGCGCCAGCAGCCAAGGGTATACGGGTATAGCAGATACGCAGTATTTT.

The chain links TRBV10-3 to TRBJ2-1; maybe TRBD2 (6 bases). Trimming took off 5 bases at V and 12 bases at J, with 17 bases between the two ends. The CDR3 consists of 13 residues. The germline V gene encodes CDR1 ENHRY and CDR2 SYGVKD. CDR3 region: CAISSPGLSGQFF. As DNA, the CDR3 is TGTGCCATCAGTTCCCCGGGACTTTCAGGGCAGTTCTTC.

As regards this clonotype: One end of the junction does not line up with germline, which may come from a read error. The chain recombines TRBV27 with TRBJ2-7, with D perhaps matching TRBD1 (6 bases). Germline loops: CDR1 MNHEY, CDR2 SMNVEV (reference sequence). The CDR3 extends over 15 amino acids. The CDR3 sequence is CASSLSYRANDEQYF. The CDR3 DNA is TGTGCCAGCAGTCTATCTTACAGGGCCAACGACGAGCAGTACTTC.

The chain couples TRBV4-2 to TRBJ1-2; D unclear. The CDR3 extends over 14 amino acids. Germline CDR1 reads LGHNA; CDR2 reads YNFKEQ. Deletions cut 7 bases from V and 8 bases from J, with 20 bases between. The CDR3 reads CASTHWTEQWGYTF. The CDR3 DNA follows: TGTGCCAGCACGCATTGGACGGAGCAATGGGGCTACACCTTC.